This TCR beta chain came from a study of cytomegalovirus exposure and HLA in healthy donors. Findings and caveats of the study: In a later analysis, compared with equally common non-associated chains, HLA-associated beta chains were more expanded. A later analysis revealed that TCR association rates differed between HLA loci, peaking at DRB1 and bottoming out at HLA-C. There were 150 to 200 TCR beta chains listed as cytomegalovirus-associated.

This CDR3 is built from 14 residues. From germline, CDR1 is SEHNR and CDR2 FQNEAQ (reference sequence). V lost 0 bases and J lost 3, with 5 bases in between. Details on this clone: Its target is not known.

This PCR relied on a set of 60 Vbeta primers and 13 Jbeta primers. Per the authors' pipeline: In a later analysis, of around 85 million unique beta chains, roughly 9.9 million appeared in at least two donors. Clones were read by immunoSEQ multiplex PCR, and TCRdb kept only the in-frame ones, dropping some. V and J calls and clone size come straight from that table; D and trimming were deduced from the DNA. The table has over 110,000 clones, roughly 83% seen once. Specimen: PBMCs. The J gene is TRBJ2-2, the V gene TRBV7-9, with D possibly being TRBD2 (5 bases). The sequence was collected from a female donor in good health and CMV-seronegative. The CDR3 region has the DNA TGTGCCAGCAGCTTAGCGGACTACACCGGGGAGCTGTTTTTT. Translating gives CASSLADYTGELFF.